Each of the 7 T cell receptor beta chains below was sequenced from the same sample in a study of response to subunit inactivated influenza vaccine. Each CDR3 protein is one row after TCRdb ran MiXCR on the RT-PCR reads. The sample lists hundreds of thousands of distinct CDR3 sequences; more than 15% were seen once. The specimen comprised CD4+ T cells sorted from PBMCs, sampled around 25 months after vaccination. All receptors derive from a man aged 50-75 years who received an inactivated influenza vaccine.

This clonotype has only a few counts. This chain connects TRBV5-6 to TRBJ1-5; D is uncertain. The CDR3 runs 17 residues. V lost 0 bases and J 0 bases, leaving 13 bases between the germline ends. Per the germline V gene, CDR1 is SGHDT and CDR2 is YYEEEE. In DNA, the CDR3 is TGTGCCAGCAGCTTGGGGGGAGGCCTCTATAGCAATCAGCCCCAGCATTTT. It specifies CASSLGGGLYSNQPQHF. Variable domain in full (rest from reference TRBV5-6 and TRBJ1-5): DAGVTQSPTHLIKTRGQQVTLRCSPKSGHDTVSWYQQALGQGPQFIFQYYEEEERQRGNFPDRFSGHQFPNYSSELNVNALLLGDSALYLCASSLGGGLYSNQPQHFGDGTRLSIL.

This clonotype was observed a few times. The chain joins TRBV28 to TRBJ2-7; a possible D gene is TRBD1 (6 bases). The CDR3 is 14 residues long. The germline gives CDR1 MDHEN, CDR2 SYDVKM. V lost 2 bases to trimming and J lost 0 bases, with 8 bases between them. CDR3 loop: CASSLNRASYEQYF. The CDR3 bases are TGTGCCAGCAGTTTAAACAGGGCCTCCTACGAGCAGTACTTC.

The chain carries TRBV5-1 and TRBJ2-1; no reliable D call. The CDR3 runs to 15 residues. Trimming stripped 0 bases from V and 6 bases from J, with 13 bases between. Germline lookup yields CDR1 SGHRS and CDR2 YFSETQ. This CDR3 is CASSLAGEVFNEQFF. The CDR3 DNA sequence: TGCGCCAGCAGCTTGGCCGGTGAAGTCTTCAATGAGCAGTTCTTC.

This clonotype was seen ten or more times. The chain recombines TRBV25-1 with TRBJ1-2, with 7 nucleotides matching TRBD1. Germline trimming cut 3 bases from V and 11 bases from J; bases unmatched to any gene: 12. CDR1 MGHDK and CDR2 SYGVNS come from the germline V gene. The length of the CDR3 is 14 residues. The CDR3 loop is CASSDPGTALIYTF. The CDR3, as DNA: TGTGCCAGCAGTGACCCCGGGACAGCCCTGATTTACACCTTC.

J is TRBJ2-5 and V is TRBV10-3; D is ambiguous. V was cut by 3 bases and J by 1 base, with 12 bases left in between. CDR3 size: 15 residues. Germline lookup yields CDR1 ENHRY and CDR2 SYGVKD. CDR3 region: CAISESRYIQETQYF. CDR3 in DNA: TGTGCCATCAGTGAAAGTCGGTATATCCAAGAGACCCAGTACTTC.

This chain joins TRBV25-1 and TRBJ2-7; 10 bases align to TRBD2. This CDR3 contains 16 residues. Trimming cost V 4 bases and J 2 bases; bases outside gene matches: 8. Looked up from germline, CDR1 is MGHDK and CDR2 is SYGVNS. CDR3 residues: CASSGTASGRAYEQYF. CDR3 nucleotides: TGTGCCAGCAGTGGAACCGCTAGCGGGAGAGCCTACGAGCAGTACTTC.

The chain combines TRBV4-3 with TRBJ1-1; D gene ambiguous. The CDR3 is made up of 13 amino acids. Trimming stripped 5 bases from V and 7 bases from J, with 14 bases between. Germline values: CDR1 LGHNA, CDR2 YSLEER. The CDR3 nucleotides read TGCGCCAGCAGCTCCCGCGGCACAGATGAAGCTTTCTTT. Translation: CASSSRGTDEAFF.